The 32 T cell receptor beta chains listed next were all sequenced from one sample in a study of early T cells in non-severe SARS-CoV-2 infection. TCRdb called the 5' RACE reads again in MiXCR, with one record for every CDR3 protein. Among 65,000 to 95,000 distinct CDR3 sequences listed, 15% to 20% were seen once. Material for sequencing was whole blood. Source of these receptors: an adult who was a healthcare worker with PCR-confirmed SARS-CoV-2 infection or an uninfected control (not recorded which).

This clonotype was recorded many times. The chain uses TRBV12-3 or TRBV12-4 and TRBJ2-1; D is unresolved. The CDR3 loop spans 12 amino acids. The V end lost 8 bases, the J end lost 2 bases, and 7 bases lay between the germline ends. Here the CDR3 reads CASRYTYNEQFF. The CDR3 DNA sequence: TGTGCCAGCCGGTACACCTACAATGAGCAGTTCTTC.

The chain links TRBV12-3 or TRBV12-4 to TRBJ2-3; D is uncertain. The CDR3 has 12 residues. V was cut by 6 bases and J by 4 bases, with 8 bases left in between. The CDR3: CASSRNPDTQYF. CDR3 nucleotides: TGTGCCAGCAGCCGAAATCCAGATACGCAGTATTTT.

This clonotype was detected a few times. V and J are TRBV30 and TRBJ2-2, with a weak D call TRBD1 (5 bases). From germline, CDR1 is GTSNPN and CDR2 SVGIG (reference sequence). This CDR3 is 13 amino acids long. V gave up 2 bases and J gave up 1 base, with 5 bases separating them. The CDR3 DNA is TGTGCCTGGAGTAGGGGGAACACCGGGGAGCTGTTTTTT. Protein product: CAWSRGNTGELFF.

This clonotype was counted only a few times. CDR3 region: CASRSGTGTYNEQFF. The CDR3 DNA follows: TGCGCCAGCAGATCCGGGACAGGGACCTACAATGAGCAGTTCTTC. V usage is TRBV5-1 and J usage is TRBJ2-1, with 9 bases identical to TRBD1. Germline V lookup: CDR1 SGHRS, CDR2 YFSETQ. The CDR3 runs to 15 residues. Trimming at V came to 5 bases and at J to 2 bases, leaving 5 bases not matched to a gene.

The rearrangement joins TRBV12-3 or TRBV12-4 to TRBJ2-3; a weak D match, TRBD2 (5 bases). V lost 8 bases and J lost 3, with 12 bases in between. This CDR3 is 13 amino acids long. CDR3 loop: CASSRAKTDTQYF. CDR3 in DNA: TGTGCCAGCTCGCGGGCTAAAACAGATACGCAGTATTTT.

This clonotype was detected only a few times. The CDR3 region is CASSLEANYGYTF. In DNA, the CDR3 is TGTGCCAGCAGCTTAGAGGCGAACTATGGCTACACCTTC. The chain joins TRBV7-2 to TRBJ1-2; D gene ambiguous. V was clipped by 1 base and J by 2 bases, with 5 bases between them. This CDR3 region has 13 residues. Per germline, CDR1 SGHTA and CDR2 FQGNSA.

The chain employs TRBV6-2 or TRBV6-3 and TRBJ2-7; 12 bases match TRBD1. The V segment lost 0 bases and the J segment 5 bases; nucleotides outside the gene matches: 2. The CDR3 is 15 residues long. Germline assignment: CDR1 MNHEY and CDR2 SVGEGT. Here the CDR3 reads CASSYSGQGADEQYF. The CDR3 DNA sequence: TGTGCCAGCAGTTACTCGGGACAGGGGGCGGACGAGCAGTACTTC.

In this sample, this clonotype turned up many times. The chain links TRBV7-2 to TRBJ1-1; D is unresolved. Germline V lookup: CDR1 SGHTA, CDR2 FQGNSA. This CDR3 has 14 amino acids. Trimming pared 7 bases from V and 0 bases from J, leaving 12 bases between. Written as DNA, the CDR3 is TGTGCCAGCACAACGACACTCATGAACACTGAAGCTTTCTTT. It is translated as CASTTTLMNTEAFF.

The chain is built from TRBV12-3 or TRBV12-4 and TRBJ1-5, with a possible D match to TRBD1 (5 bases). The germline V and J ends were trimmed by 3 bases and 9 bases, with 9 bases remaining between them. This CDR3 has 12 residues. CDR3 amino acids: CASSFRGSPQHF. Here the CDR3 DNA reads TGTGCCAGCAGTTTTAGGGGTTCGCCCCAGCATTTT.

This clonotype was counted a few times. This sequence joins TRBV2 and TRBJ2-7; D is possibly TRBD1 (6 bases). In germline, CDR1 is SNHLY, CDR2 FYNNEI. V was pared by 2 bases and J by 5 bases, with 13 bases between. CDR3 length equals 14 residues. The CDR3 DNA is TGTGCCAGCAGTGAACAGGGTGAGGGGGACGAGCAGTACTTC. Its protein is CASSEQGEGDEQYF.

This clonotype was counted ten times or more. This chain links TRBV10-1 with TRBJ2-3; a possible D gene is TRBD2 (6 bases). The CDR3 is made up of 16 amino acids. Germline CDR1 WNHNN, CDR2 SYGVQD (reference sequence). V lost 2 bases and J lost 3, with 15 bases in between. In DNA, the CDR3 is TGCGCCAGCAGTGAGAACCCGGGGGATGGAACAGATACGCAGTATTTT. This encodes CASSENPGDGTDTQYF.

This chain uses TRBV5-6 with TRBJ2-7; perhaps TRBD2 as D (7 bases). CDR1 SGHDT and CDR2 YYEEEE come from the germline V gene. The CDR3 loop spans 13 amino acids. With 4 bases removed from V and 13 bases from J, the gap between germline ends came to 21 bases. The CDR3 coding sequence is TGTGCCAGCAGCCGGCGGGGGCGCGGGGAGAGATACTTC. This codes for CASSRRGRGERYF.

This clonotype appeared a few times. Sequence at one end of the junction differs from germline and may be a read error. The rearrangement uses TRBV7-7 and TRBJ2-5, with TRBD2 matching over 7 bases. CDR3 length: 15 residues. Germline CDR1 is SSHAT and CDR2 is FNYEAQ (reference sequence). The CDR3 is CASSLAGTTKETQYF. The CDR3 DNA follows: TGTGCTAGCAGCTTAGCCGGGACTACCAAAGAGACCCAGTACTTC.

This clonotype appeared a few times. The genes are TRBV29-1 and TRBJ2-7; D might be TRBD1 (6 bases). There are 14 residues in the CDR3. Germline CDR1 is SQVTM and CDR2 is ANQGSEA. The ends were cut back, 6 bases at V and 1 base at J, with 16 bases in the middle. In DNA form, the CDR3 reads TGCAGCGTAGCCCTGGGACATCGGTCCTACGAGCAGTACTTC. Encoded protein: CSVALGHRSYEQYF.

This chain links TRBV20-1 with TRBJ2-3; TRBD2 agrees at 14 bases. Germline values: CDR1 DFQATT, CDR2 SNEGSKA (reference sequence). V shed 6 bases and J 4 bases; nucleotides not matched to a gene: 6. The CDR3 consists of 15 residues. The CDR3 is CSATKGLAGADTQYF. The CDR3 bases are TGCAGTGCCACCAAGGGACTAGCGGGGGCAGATACGCAGTATTTT.

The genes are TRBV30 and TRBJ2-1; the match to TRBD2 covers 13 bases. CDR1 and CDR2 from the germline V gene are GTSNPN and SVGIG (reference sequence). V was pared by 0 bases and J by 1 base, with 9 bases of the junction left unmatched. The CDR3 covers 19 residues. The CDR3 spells CAWSVARTSGSWSYNEQFF. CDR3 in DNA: TGTGCCTGGAGTGTCGCCCGGACTAGCGGGAGTTGGTCCTACAATGAGCAGTTCTTC.

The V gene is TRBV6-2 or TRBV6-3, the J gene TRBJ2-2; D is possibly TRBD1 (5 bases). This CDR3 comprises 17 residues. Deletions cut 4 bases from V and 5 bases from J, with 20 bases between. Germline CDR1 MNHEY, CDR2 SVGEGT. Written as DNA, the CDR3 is TGTGCCAGCAGTTTATCCGGCGTGGGGCAATCGACCGGGGAGCTGTTTTTT. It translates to CASSLSGVGQSTGELFF.

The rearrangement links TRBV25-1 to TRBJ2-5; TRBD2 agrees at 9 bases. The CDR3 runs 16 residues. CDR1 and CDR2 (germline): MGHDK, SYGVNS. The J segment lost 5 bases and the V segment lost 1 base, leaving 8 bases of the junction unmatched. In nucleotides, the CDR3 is TGTGCCAGCAGTGAATTTCTGGCGGGAGGGGGGGAGACCCAGTACTTC. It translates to CASSEFLAGGGETQYF.

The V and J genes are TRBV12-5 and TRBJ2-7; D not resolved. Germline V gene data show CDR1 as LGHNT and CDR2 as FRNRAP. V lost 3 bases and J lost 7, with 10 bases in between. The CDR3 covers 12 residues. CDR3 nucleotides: TGTGCTAGTGGTTTCGGAGACCTAGAGCAGTACTTC. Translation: CASGFGDLEQYF.

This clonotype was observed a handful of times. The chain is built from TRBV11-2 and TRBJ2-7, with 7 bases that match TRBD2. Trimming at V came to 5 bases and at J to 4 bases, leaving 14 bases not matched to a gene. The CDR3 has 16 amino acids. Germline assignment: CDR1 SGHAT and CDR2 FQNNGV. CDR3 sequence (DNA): TGTGCCAGCAGCCCACGATGGCGGGAGAAGGATTACGAGCAGTACTTC. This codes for CASSPRWREKDYEQYF.

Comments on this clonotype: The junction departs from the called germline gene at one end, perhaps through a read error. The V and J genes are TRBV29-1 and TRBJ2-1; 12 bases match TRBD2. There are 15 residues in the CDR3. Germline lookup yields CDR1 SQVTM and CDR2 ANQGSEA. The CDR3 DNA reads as TGCAGCGTGGAAGGACTAGCGGGAAACTACAATGAGCAGTTCTTC. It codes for CSVEGLAGNYNEQFF.

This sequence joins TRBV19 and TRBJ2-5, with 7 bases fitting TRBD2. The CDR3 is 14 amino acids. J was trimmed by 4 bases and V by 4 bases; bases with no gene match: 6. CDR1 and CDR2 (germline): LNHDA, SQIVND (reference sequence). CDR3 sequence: CASSTSGGRETQYF. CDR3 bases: TGTGCCAGTAGTACGTCCGGGGGGAGAGAGACCCAGTACTTC. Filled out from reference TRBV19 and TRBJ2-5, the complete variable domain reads DGGITQSPKYLFRKEGQNVTLSCEQNLNHDAMYWYRQDPGQGLRLIYYSQIVNDFQKGDIAEGYSVSREKKESFPLTVTSAQKNPTAFYLCASSTSGGRETQYFGPGTRLLVL.

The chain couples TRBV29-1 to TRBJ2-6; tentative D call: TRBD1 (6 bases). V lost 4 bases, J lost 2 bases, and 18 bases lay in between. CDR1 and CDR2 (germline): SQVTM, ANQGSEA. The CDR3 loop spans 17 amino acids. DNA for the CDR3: TGCAGCGTTGTAGTGTTTCAGGGGACGCCTGGGGCCAACGTCCTGACTTTC. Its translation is CSVVVFQGTPGANVLTF.

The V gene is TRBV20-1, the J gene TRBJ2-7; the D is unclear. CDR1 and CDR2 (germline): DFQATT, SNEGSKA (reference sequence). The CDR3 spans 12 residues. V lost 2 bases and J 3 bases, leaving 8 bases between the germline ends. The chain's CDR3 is CSARWGYYEQYF. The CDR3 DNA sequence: TGCAGTGCTAGATGGGGATACTACGAGCAGTACTTC.

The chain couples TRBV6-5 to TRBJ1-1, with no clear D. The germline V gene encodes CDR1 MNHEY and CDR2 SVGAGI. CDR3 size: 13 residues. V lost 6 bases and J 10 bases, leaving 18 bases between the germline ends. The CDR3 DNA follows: TGTGCCAGCAGGAATACTTTACTCTCTCGAGCTTTCTTT. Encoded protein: CASRNTLLSRAFF.

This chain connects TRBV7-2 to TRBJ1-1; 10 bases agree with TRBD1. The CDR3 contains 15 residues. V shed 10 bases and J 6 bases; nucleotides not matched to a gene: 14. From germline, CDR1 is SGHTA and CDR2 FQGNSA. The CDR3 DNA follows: TGTGCCACCCGCCTCCAGACAGGGGGCTATGCTGAAGCTTTCTTT. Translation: CATRLQTGGYAEAFF.

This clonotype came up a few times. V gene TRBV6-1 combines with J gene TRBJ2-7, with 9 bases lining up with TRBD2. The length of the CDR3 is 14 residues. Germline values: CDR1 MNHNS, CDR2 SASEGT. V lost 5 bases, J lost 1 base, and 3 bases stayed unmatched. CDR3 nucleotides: TGTGCCAGCAGTTTTAGCGGGAGTTCCTACGAGCAGTACTTC. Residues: CASSFSGSSYEQYF.

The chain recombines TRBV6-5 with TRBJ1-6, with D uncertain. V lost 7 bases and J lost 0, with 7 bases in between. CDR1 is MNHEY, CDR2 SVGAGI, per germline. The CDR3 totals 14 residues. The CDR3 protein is CASKQSSYNSPLHF. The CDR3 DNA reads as TGTGCCAGCAAACAGAGCTCCTATAATTCACCCCTCCACTTT.

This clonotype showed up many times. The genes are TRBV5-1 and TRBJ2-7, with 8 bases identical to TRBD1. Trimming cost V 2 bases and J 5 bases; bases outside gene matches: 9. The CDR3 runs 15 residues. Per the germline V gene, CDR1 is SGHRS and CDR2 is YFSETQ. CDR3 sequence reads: CASSFGSGGTDEQYF. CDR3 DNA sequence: TGCGCCAGCAGCTTTGGGTCAGGGGGCACGGACGAGCAGTACTTC.

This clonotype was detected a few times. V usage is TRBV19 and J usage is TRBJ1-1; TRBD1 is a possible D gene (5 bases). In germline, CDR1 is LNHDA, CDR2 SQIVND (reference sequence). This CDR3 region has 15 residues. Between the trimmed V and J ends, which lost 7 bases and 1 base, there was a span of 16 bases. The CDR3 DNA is TGTGCCAGTACCTCTCGGGACCTAGGGAACACTGAAGCTTTCTTT. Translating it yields CASTSRDLGNTEAFF.

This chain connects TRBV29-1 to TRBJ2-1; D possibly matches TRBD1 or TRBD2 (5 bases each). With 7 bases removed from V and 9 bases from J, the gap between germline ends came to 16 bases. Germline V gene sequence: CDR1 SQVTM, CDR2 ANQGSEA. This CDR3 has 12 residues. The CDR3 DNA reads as TGCAGCGCCCGGTACCCTGGGGGTGAGCAGTTCTTC. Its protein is CSARYPGGEQFF.

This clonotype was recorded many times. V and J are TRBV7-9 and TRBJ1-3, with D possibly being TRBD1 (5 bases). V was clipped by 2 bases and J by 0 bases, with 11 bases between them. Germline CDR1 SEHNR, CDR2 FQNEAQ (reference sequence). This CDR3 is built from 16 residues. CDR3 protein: CASSLRQGLSGNTIYF. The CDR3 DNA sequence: TGTGCCAGCAGCTTACGGCAGGGCCTCTCTGGAAACACCATATATTTT. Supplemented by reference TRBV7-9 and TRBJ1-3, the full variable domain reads DTGVSQNPRHKITKRGQNVTFRCDPISEHNRLYWYRQTLGQGPEFLTYFQNEAQLEKSRLLSDRFSAERPKGSFSTLEIQRTEQGDSAMYLCASSLRQGLSGNTIYFGEGSWLTVV.